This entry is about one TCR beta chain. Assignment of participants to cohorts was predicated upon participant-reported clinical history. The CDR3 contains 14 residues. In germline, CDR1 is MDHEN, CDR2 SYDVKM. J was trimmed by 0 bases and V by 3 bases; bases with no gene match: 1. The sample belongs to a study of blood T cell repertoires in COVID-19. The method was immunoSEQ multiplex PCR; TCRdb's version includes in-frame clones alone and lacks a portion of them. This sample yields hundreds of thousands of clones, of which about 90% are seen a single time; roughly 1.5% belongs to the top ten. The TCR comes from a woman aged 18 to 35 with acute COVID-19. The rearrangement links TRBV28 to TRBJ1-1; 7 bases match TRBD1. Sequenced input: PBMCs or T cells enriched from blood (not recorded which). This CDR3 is CASSLGTVNTEAFF. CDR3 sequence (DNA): TGTGCCAGCAGTTTGGGGACAGTGAACACTGAAGCTTTCTTT.